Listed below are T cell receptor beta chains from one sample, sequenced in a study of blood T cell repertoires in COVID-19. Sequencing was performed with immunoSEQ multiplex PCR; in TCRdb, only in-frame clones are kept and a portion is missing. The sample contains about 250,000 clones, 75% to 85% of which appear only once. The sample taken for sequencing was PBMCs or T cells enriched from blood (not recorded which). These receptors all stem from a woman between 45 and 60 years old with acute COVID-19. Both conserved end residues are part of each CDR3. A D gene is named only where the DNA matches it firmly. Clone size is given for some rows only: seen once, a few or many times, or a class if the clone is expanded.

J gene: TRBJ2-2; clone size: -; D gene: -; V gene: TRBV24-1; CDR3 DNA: TGTGCCACCCAGAGCGGTGGGTACACCGGGGAGCTGTTTTTT; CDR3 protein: CATQSGGYTGELFF
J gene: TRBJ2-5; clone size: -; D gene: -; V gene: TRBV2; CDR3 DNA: TGTGCCAGCAGTGAACCCCCCGGAGGGCAGACCCAGTACTTC; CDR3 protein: CASSEPPGGQTQYF
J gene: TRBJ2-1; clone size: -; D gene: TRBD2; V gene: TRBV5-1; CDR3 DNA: TGCGCCAGCAGCTACGACCTGGGACTAGCGGGGGCGACCTCGTACAATGAGCAGTTCTTC; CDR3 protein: CASSYDLGLAGATSYNEQFF
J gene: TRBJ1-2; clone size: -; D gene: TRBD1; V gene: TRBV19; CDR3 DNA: TGTGCCAGTAGTAGTCCACAGGGGACGGATGGCTACACCTTC; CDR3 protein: CASSSPQGTDGYTF
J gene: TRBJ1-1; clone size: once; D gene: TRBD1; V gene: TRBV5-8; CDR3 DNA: TGTGCCAGCAGCTTGAGACAGGGTCGGACTGAAGCTTTCTTT; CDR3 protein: CASSLRQGRTEAFF
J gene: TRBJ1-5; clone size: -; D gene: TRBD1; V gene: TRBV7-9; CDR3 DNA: TGTGCCAGCAGCATAGGGACAGGGGGCTTTAATCAGCCCCAGCATTTT; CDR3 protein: CASSIGTGGFNQPQHF
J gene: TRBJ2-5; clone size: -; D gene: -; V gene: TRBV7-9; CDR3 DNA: TGTGCCAGCAGCTTAGCGACGGCAGGTAAAGAGACCCAGTACTTC; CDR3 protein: CASSLATAGKETQYF
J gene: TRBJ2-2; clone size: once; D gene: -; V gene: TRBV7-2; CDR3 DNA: TGTGCCAGCAGCCCTTGGGCAGGGCGGCCCGGGGAGCTGTTTTTT; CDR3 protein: CASSPWAGRPGELFF
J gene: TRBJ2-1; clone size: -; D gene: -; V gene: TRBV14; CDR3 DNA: TGTGCCAGCAGCCCCCAATGGGGGGAACAATACAATGAGCAGTTCTTC; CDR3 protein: CASSPQWGEQYNEQFF
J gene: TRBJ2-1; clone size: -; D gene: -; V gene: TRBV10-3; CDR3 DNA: TGTGCCATCCGCCGACAGGGACGCGGGGATGAGCAGTTCTTC; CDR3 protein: CAIRRQGRGDEQFF
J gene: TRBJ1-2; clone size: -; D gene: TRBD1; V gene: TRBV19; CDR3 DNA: TGTGCCAGTAGTCCCAGGGGGGATGCAACGTACACCTTC; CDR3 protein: CASSPRGDATYTF
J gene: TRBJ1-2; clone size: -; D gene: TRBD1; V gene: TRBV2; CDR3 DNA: TGTGCCAGCACCCCAACTCGGACAGGCTATGGCTACACCTTC; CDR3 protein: CASTPTRTGYGYTF
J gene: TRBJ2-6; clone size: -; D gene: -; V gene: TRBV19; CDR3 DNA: TGTGTCCGCGAGACTAGGGGTAGTTCTGGGGCCAACGTCCTGACTTTC; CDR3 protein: CVRETRGSSGANVLTF
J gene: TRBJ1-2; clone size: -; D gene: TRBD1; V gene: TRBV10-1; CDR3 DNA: TGCGCCAGCAGTGGCGACAGGGGGAGAGGCTACACCTTC; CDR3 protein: CASSGDRGRGYTF
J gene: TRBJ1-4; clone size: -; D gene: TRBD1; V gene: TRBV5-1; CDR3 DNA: TGCGCCAGCAGCCTACAGGGGCGAGGGGGTGAAAAACTGTTTTTT; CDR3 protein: CASSLQGRGGEKLFF
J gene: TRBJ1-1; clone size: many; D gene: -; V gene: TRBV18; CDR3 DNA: TGTGCCAGCTCACCGCTAAAGAACACTGAAGCTTTCTTT; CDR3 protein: CASSPLKNTEAFF
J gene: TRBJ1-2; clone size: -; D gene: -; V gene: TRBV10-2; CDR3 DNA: TGCGCCAGCAGTGATAGAGGGAATTATGGCTACACCTTC; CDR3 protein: CASSDRGNYGYTF
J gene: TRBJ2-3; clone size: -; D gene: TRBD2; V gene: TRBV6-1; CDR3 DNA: TGTGCCAGCAGTGTGGGACTAGCGGGGGTTGGCACAGATACGCAGTATTTT; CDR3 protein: CASSVGLAGVGTDTQYF
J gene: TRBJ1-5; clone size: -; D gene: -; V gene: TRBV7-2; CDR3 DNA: TGTGCCAGCAGCTCACAGGGTTCGGATCAGCCCCAGCATTTT; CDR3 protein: CASSSQGSDQPQHF
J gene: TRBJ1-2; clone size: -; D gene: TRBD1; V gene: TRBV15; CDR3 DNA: TGTGCCACCAGCAGTGGGACAGGGGGTAACTATGGCTACACCTTC; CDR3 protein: CATSSGTGGNYGYTF
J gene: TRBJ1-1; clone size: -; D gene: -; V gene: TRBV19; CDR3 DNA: TGTGCCAGTAATCGAGACAAGAACACTGAAGCTTTCTTT; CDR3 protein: CASNRDKNTEAFF
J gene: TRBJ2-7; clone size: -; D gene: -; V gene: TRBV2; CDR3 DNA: TGTGCCAGCAGCGAGGACGGGGCCTACGAGCAGTACTTC; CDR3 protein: CASSEDGAYEQYF
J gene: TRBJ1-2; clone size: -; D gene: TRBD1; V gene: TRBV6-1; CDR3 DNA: TGTGCCAGCAGTGAATTCCTGACAGGGACCTATGGCTACACCTTC; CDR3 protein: CASSEFLTGTYGYTF
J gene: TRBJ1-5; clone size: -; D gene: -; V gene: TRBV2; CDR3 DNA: TGTGCCAGCAGTGATATGCAGAATCAGCCCCAGCATTTT; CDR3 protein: CASSDMQNQPQHF
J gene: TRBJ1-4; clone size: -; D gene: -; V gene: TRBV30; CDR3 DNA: TGTGCCTGGAGTACGGACAGATATAATGAAAAACTGTTTTTT; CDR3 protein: CAWSTDRYNEKLFF
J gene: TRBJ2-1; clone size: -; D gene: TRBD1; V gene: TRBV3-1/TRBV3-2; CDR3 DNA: TGTGCCAGCAGCCTCAGTCGACAGGGCACGCAGTTCTTC; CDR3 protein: CASSLSRQGTQFF
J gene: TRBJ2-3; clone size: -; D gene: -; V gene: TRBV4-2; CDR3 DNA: TGTGCCAGCAGCCAAGCGACGTTACGGGGAAGCACAGATACGCAGTATTTT; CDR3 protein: CASSQATLRGSTDTQYF
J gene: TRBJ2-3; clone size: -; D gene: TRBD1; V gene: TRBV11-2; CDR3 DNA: TGTGCCAGCAGCCTCGGGGACAGGGCCGATGATACGCAGTATTTT; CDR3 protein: CASSLGDRADDTQYF
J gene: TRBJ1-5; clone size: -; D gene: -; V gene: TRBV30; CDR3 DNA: TGTGCCTGGACAGTAAATAGCAATCAGCCCCAGCATTTT; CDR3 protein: CAWTVNSNQPQHF
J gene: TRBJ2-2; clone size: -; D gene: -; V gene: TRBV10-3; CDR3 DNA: TGTGCCATCAGTGAGTCGCCCGGGGGTGCCAACACCGGGGAGCTGTTTTTT; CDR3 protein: CAISESPGGANTGELFF
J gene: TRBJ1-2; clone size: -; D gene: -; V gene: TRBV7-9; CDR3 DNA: TGTGCCAGCAGCTTAGCAGGGGCCCATGGCTACACCTTC; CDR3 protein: CASSLAGAHGYTF
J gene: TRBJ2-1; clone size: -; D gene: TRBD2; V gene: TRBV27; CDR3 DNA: TGTGCCAGCAGTCAACTAGCGGGGGGGCCGGGTGAGCAGTTCTTC; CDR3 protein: CASSQLAGGPGEQFF
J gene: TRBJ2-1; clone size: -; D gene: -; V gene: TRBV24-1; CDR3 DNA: TGTGCCACCAGTGGAGGGTCCCATCACAATGAGCAGTTCTTC; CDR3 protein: CATSGGSHHNEQFF
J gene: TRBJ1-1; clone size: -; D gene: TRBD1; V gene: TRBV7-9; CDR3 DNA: TGTGCCAGCAGCTTAGACGGAGGGGGCCTACTGAACACTGAAGCTTTCTTT; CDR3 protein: CASSLDGGGLLNTEAFF
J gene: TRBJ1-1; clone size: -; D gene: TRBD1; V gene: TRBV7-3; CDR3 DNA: TGTGCCAGCAGCCGGGACAGGGGGACTGAAGCTTTCTTT; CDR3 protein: CASSRDRGTEAFF
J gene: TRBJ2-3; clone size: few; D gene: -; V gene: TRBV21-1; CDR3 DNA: TGTGCCAGCACCTACCAAGGGACAGACACAGATACGCAGTATTTT; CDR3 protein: CASTYQGTDTDTQYF
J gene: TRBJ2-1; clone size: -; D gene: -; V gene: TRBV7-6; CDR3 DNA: TGTGCCAGCAGCGACGGGTTGATCAATGAGCAGTTCTTC; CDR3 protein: CASSDGLINEQFF
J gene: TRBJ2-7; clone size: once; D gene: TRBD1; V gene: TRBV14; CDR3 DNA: TGTGCCAGCAGCCGGTGGGGGGACAGGGATAAGCAGTACTTC; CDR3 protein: CASSRWGDRDKQYF
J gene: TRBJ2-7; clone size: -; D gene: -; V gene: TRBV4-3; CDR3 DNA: TGCGCCAGCAGCCAAGATGCGGGGAACTACGAGCAGTACTTC; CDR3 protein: CASSQDAGNYEQYF
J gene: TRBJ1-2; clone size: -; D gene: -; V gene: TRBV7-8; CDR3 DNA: TGTGCCAGCAGCTTAGGGCGGCAGTCCAACTATGGCTACACCTTC; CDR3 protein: CASSLGRQSNYGYTF
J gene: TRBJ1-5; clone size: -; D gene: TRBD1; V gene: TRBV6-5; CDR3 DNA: TGTGCCAGCAGTTACGCTCCAGGGGGGAGTGATCAGCCCCAGCATTTT; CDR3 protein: CASSYAPGGSDQPQHF
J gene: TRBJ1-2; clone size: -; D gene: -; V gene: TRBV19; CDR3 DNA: TGTGCCAGTAGTAATACAGGGATTATAGACTATGGCTACACCTTC; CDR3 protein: CASSNTGIIDYGYTF
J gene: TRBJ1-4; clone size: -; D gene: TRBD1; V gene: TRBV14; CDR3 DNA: TGTGCCAGCAGCTTCGGACAGGGAAAACTGTTTTTT; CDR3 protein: CASSFGQGKLFF
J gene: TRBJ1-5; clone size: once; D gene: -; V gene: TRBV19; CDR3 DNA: TGTGCCAGTAGTCTAAACTCAGGGTCTGGCAATCAGCCCCAGCATTTT; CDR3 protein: CASSLNSGSGNQPQHF
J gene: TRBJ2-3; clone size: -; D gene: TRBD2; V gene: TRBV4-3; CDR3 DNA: TGCGCCAGCAGCCAAGAGGTCGGGGGGGGTAGCACAGATACGCAGTATTTT; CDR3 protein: CASSQEVGGGSTDTQYF
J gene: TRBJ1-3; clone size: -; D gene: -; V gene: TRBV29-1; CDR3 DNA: TGCAGCGTTGACATTGGAAACACCATATATTTT; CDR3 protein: CSVDIGNTIYF